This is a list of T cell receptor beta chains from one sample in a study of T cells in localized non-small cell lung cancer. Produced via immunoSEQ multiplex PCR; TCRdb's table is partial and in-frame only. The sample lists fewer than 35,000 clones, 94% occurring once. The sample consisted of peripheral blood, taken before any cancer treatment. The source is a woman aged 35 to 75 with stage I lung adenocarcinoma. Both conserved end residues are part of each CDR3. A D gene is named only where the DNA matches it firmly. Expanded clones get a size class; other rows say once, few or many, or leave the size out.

CDR3 DNA: TGTGCCACCAGCTCAGGGGGGGGACAAGACTATGGCTACACCTTC
CDR3 protein: CATSSGGGQDYGYTF
CDR3 length: 15
D gene: TRBD1
clone size: -
J gene: TRBJ1-2
V gene: TRBV15

CDR3 DNA: TGTGCCAGCAGCTTTGATGGCTGTACGCAGTATTTT
CDR3 protein: CASSFDGCTQYF
CDR3 length: 12
D gene: -
clone size: -
J gene: TRBJ2-3
V gene: TRBV11-1

CDR3 DNA: TGCAGCGTTGCTTATGGGAATGGCTACACCTTC
CDR3 protein: CSVAYGNGYTF
CDR3 length: 11
D gene: -
clone size: -
J gene: TRBJ1-2
V gene: TRBV29-1

CDR3 DNA: TGTGCCAGCTCACCACGTGGGACTAGCGGGGGGACGATGTCCTACGAGCAGTACTTC
CDR3 protein: CASSPRGTSGGTMSYEQYF
CDR3 length: 19
D gene: TRBD2
clone size: -
J gene: TRBJ2-7
V gene: TRBV18

CDR3 DNA: TGTGCCAGCAGCGTAAACACAGGGGGCCCCTTCTCTGGAAACACCATATATTTT
CDR3 protein: CASSVNTGGPFSGNTIYF
CDR3 length: 18
D gene: TRBD1
clone size: -
J gene: TRBJ1-3
V gene: TRBV7-6

CDR3 DNA: TGTGCCAGTAGTCCCCGGGGTAGCGGGCCAGATACGCAGTATTTT
CDR3 protein: CASSPRGSGPDTQYF
CDR3 length: 15
D gene: TRBD2
clone size: -
J gene: TRBJ2-3
V gene: TRBV19

CDR3 DNA: TGTGCCAGCAGACCTTTCTTTTCAGGGGGCGCGCGCCCCTCTGGCTATGGCTACACCTTC
CDR3 protein: CASRPFFSGGARPSGYGYTF
CDR3 length: 20
D gene: TRBD1
clone size: -
J gene: TRBJ1-2
V gene: TRBV28

CDR3 DNA: TGTGCCAGCAGTTACTACCCAGATACGCAGTATTTT
CDR3 protein: CASSYYPDTQYF
CDR3 length: 12
D gene: -
clone size: -
J gene: TRBJ2-3
V gene: TRBV6-7

CDR3 DNA: TGTGCCAGCGGGGGTCTGGGGGCCTATGGCTACACCTTC
CDR3 protein: CASGGLGAYGYTF
CDR3 length: 13
D gene: -
clone size: -
J gene: TRBJ1-2
V gene: TRBV6-5

CDR3 DNA: TGTGCCAGCAGCTTAGTGTACGGGGGAGAAAAACTGTTTTTT
CDR3 protein: CASSLVYGGEKLFF
CDR3 length: 14
D gene: -
clone size: -
J gene: TRBJ1-4
V gene: TRBV7-2

CDR3 DNA: TGTGCCAGCAGTAGACAGGGTCCCTATGGCTACACCTTC
CDR3 protein: CASSRQGPYGYTF
CDR3 length: 13
D gene: TRBD1
clone size: -
J gene: TRBJ1-2
V gene: TRBV27

CDR3 DNA: TGCGCCAGCAGCCGGGACAGCCCTATGAACACTGAAGCTTTCTTT
CDR3 protein: CASSRDSPMNTEAFF
CDR3 length: 15
D gene: TRBD1
clone size: -
J gene: TRBJ1-1
V gene: TRBV5-1

CDR3 DNA: TGTGCCAGCAGCCGATCTGGGCCGCGAGGGGACGGGGAGCTGTTTTTT
CDR3 protein: CASSRSGPRGDGELFF
CDR3 length: 16
D gene: -
clone size: -
J gene: TRBJ2-2
V gene: TRBV7-9

CDR3 DNA: TGTGCCAGCAGAGGAACAGGGTCGGTGAGCTCTGGGGCCAACGTCCTGACTTTC
CDR3 protein: CASRGTGSVSSGANVLTF
CDR3 length: 18
D gene: -
clone size: -
J gene: TRBJ2-6
V gene: TRBV2

CDR3 DNA: TGTGCCAGCAGGAGGGGGCAGGGGGCCTACGAGCAGTACTTC
CDR3 protein: CASRRGQGAYEQYF
CDR3 length: 14
D gene: TRBD1
clone size: -
J gene: TRBJ2-7
V gene: TRBV28

CDR3 DNA: TGTGCCAGCTCACCATGGGACACCTATGGCTACACCTTC
CDR3 protein: CASSPWDTYGYTF
CDR3 length: 13
D gene: -
clone size: -
J gene: TRBJ1-2
V gene: TRBV18

CDR3 DNA: TGTGCCAGCAGCCTTACGGGGGCGTCGAATTCACCCCTCCACTTT
CDR3 protein: CASSLTGASNSPLHF
CDR3 length: 15
D gene: -
clone size: -
J gene: TRBJ1-6
V gene: TRBV7-8

CDR3 DNA: TGTGCCAGCAGGGCACTGGGCAGTTCCTACGAGCAGTACTTC
CDR3 protein: CASRALGSSYEQYF
CDR3 length: 14
D gene: -
clone size: -
J gene: TRBJ2-7
V gene: TRBV7-9

CDR3 DNA: TGTGCCACGGACCCATCGGCTAACTATGGCTACACCTTC
CDR3 protein: CATDPSANYGYTF
CDR3 length: 13
D gene: -
clone size: -
J gene: TRBJ1-2
V gene: TRBV10-3

CDR3 DNA: TGTGCCGGATCCCCAGCGACGGCGTCAAGGTCCTACGAGCAGTACTTC
CDR3 protein: CAGSPATASRSYEQYF
CDR3 length: 16
D gene: -
clone size: -
J gene: TRBJ2-7
V gene: TRBV7-9

CDR3 DNA: TGTGCCAGCAGCTTGTGGGACAGGGGAATAGTAGACTATGGCTACACCTTC
CDR3 protein: CASSLWDRGIVDYGYTF
CDR3 length: 17
D gene: TRBD1
clone size: -
J gene: TRBJ1-2
V gene: TRBV7-9

CDR3 DNA: TGCGCCAGCAGACTTGGTTTTCAAAAGAGCTACGAGCAGTACTTC
CDR3 protein: CASRLGFQKSYEQYF
CDR3 length: 15
D gene: -
clone size: -
J gene: TRBJ2-7
V gene: TRBV5-1

CDR3 DNA: TGTGCCAGTAGGAACCCAGGGGGAGGGGTGGGAGAGACCCAGTACTTC
CDR3 protein: CASRNPGGGVGETQYF
CDR3 length: 16
D gene: -
clone size: once
J gene: TRBJ2-5
V gene: TRBV19

CDR3 DNA: TGTGCCAGCAGTTCCTCGATCTATGGCTACACCTTC
CDR3 protein: CASSSSIYGYTF
CDR3 length: 12
D gene: -
clone size: -
J gene: TRBJ1-2
V gene: TRBV28

CDR3 DNA: TGTGCCAGCAGTTTAGCGGGGGGCGACAATGAGCAGTTCTTC
CDR3 protein: CASSLAGGDNEQFF
CDR3 length: 14
D gene: TRBD2
clone size: -
J gene: TRBJ2-1
V gene: TRBV28

CDR3 DNA: TGCGCCAGCAGCCCTTCACAGGGACGGGGGAACACTGAAGCTTTCTTT
CDR3 protein: CASSPSQGRGNTEAFF
CDR3 length: 16
D gene: -
clone size: few
J gene: TRBJ1-1
V gene: TRBV5-1

CDR3 DNA: TGTGCCAGCTCACCAAGGGGAGCCTCTGGAAACACCATATATTTT
CDR3 protein: CASSPRGASGNTIYF
CDR3 length: 15
D gene: -
clone size: -
J gene: TRBJ1-3
V gene: TRBV18

CDR3 DNA: TGTGCCAGCAGCCTTGTGGGCCCTATGGGAACTGAAGCTTTCTTT
CDR3 protein: CASSLVGPMGTEAFF
CDR3 length: 15
D gene: -
clone size: -
J gene: TRBJ1-1
V gene: TRBV7-2

CDR3 DNA: TGTGCCAGCAGCTTGCCTAGCGGGAGCGGTGAGCAGTTCTTC
CDR3 protein: CASSLPSGSGEQFF
CDR3 length: 14
D gene: TRBD2
clone size: -
J gene: TRBJ2-1
V gene: TRBV5-4

CDR3 DNA: TGTGCCAGTAGTATCGCCCTAATCGCTGAGGGTGCCATATATTTT
CDR3 protein: CASSIALIAEGAIYF
CDR3 length: 15
D gene: -
clone size: -
J gene: TRBJ1-3
V gene: TRBV19

CDR3 DNA: TGTGCCAGCATCTCCGGTGGACAGGGGAACACCGGGGAGCTGTTTTTT
CDR3 protein: CASISGGQGNTGELFF
CDR3 length: 16
D gene: TRBD1
clone size: -
J gene: TRBJ2-2
V gene: TRBV7-2

CDR3 DNA: TGTGCCAGCAGCTCTAATCGGGGGCTCCGGGGAGCCGGGGAGCTGTTTTTT
CDR3 protein: CASSSNRGLRGAGELFF
CDR3 length: 17
D gene: -
clone size: -
J gene: TRBJ2-2
V gene: TRBV7-2

CDR3 DNA: TGTGCCAGCAGCTTAACAACCGCTCTGGGGACCGGGACACACTTC
CDR3 protein: CASSLTTALGTGTHF
CDR3 length: 15
D gene: -
clone size: -
J gene: TRBJ1-2
V gene: TRBV7-2

CDR3 DNA: TGTGCCAGCAGGGAACAGGGTAGCGACGAGCAGTACTTC
CDR3 protein: CASREQGSDEQYF
CDR3 length: 13
D gene: -
clone size: -
J gene: TRBJ2-7
V gene: TRBV28

CDR3 DNA: TGTGCCACCAGGCCGCTCCTCTCTGGAAACACCATATATTTT
CDR3 protein: CATRPLLSGNTIYF
CDR3 length: 14
D gene: -
clone size: -
J gene: TRBJ1-3
V gene: TRBV19

CDR3 DNA: TGTGCCAGCAGCTTAGCGACGGCGATAAGGGTAAATCAGCCCCAGCATTTT
CDR3 protein: CASSLATAIRVNQPQHF
CDR3 length: 17
D gene: -
clone size: -
J gene: TRBJ1-5
V gene: TRBV11-2

CDR3 DNA: TGTGCCAGCAACGCTCCTGAGACAAGACTAAGAAACACCATATATTTT
CDR3 protein: CASNAPETRLRNTIYF
CDR3 length: 16
D gene: -
clone size: -
J gene: TRBJ1-3
V gene: TRBV2

CDR3 DNA: TGCGCCAGCAGCTTGGACAGGGGTACAGCTTTCTTT
CDR3 protein: CASSLDRGTAFF
CDR3 length: 12
D gene: TRBD1
clone size: -
J gene: TRBJ1-1
V gene: TRBV5-1

CDR3 DNA: TGTGCCAGCAGCTCCCAGCGCACAACAGGCAATGAGCAGTTCTTC
CDR3 protein: CASSSQRTTGNEQFF
CDR3 length: 15
D gene: -
clone size: -
J gene: TRBJ2-1
V gene: TRBV7-8

CDR3 DNA: TGTGCCCCCAATGTGGGGGGCCCCTTGGAGACCCAGTACTTC
CDR3 protein: CAPNVGGPLETQYF
CDR3 length: 14
D gene: -
clone size: once
J gene: TRBJ2-5
V gene: TRBV11-2

CDR3 DNA: TGCGCCAGCAGCTTCATGACAGGGGAGACCCAGTACTTC
CDR3 protein: CASSFMTGETQYF
CDR3 length: 13
D gene: TRBD1
clone size: -
J gene: TRBJ2-5
V gene: TRBV5-1

CDR3 DNA: TGCGCCAGCAGCTCGGACAGGGGGCAGGCGATGAACACTGAAGCTTTCTTT
CDR3 protein: CASSSDRGQAMNTEAFF
CDR3 length: 17
D gene: TRBD1
clone size: -
J gene: TRBJ1-1
V gene: TRBV5-1

CDR3 DNA: TGTGCCAGCAGTCCGCCCGGCAGGGGAAATCAGCCCCAGCATTTT
CDR3 protein: CASSPPGRGNQPQHF
CDR3 length: 15
D gene: -
clone size: -
J gene: TRBJ1-5
V gene: TRBV2

CDR3 DNA: TGTGCCAGCAGTTATACAGGGGGGAGAGGCGAAAAACTGTTTTTT
CDR3 protein: CASSYTGGRGEKLFF
CDR3 length: 15
D gene: TRBD1
clone size: -
J gene: TRBJ1-4
V gene: TRBV2

CDR3 DNA: TGTGCCAGCAGCGGGGGACTCTCGGAGGGTGAGCAGTTCTTC
CDR3 protein: CASSGGLSEGEQFF
CDR3 length: 14
D gene: -
clone size: -
J gene: TRBJ2-1
V gene: TRBV9

CDR3 DNA: TGTGCCAGCAGCTTAGCCGTTATGTCCAGGGAGTATAACACCGGGGAGCTGTTTTTT
CDR3 protein: CASSLAVMSREYNTGELFF
CDR3 length: 19
D gene: -
clone size: -
J gene: TRBJ2-2
V gene: TRBV7-6

CDR3 DNA: TGTGCCAGCAGTTTTTTTTGGCAGGATAGCAATCAGCCCCAGCATTTT
CDR3 protein: CASSFFWQDSNQPQHF
CDR3 length: 16
D gene: -
clone size: -
J gene: TRBJ1-5
V gene: TRBV28

CDR3 DNA: TGTGCCAGCAGCTTTAGGCAGACCACAGATACGCAGTATTTT
CDR3 protein: CASSFRQTTDTQYF
CDR3 length: 14
D gene: -
clone size: -
J gene: TRBJ2-3
V gene: TRBV7-2

CDR3 DNA: TGTGCCAGCAGTTTGGACAGAGCTACTGAAGCTTTCTTT
CDR3 protein: CASSLDRATEAFF
CDR3 length: 13
D gene: -
clone size: -
J gene: TRBJ1-1
V gene: TRBV27

CDR3 DNA: TGCGCCAGCAGCTTGGTCGGGAGTAGGGAGACCCAGTACTTC
CDR3 protein: CASSLVGSRETQYF
CDR3 length: 14
D gene: -
clone size: -
J gene: TRBJ2-5
V gene: TRBV5-1

CDR3 DNA: TGTGCCAGCAGTTACGAGGATAATTCACCCCTCCACTTT
CDR3 protein: CASSYEDNSPLHF
CDR3 length: 13
D gene: -
clone size: -
J gene: TRBJ1-6
V gene: TRBV6-5

CDR3 DNA: TGCGCCAGCAGCTTGAGACAGATCTCTAGCACAGATACGCAGTATTTT
CDR3 protein: CASSLRQISSTDTQYF
CDR3 length: 16
D gene: -
clone size: -
J gene: TRBJ2-3
V gene: TRBV5-1

CDR3 DNA: TGTGCCAGCAGAGACAGGGGGCACCCAGATACGCAGTATTTT
CDR3 protein: CASRDRGHPDTQYF
CDR3 length: 14
D gene: TRBD1
clone size: -
J gene: TRBJ2-3
V gene: TRBV2